These T cell receptor beta chains were read from a single sample in a study of control samples from healthy donors and cancer patients. Repertoires were generated with immunoSEQ multiplex PCR, while TCRdb's copy carries only in-frame clones and drops some. The profile covers some 100,000 clones, with 85% to 90% appearing a single time and 17% taken by the ten largest. The sample taken for sequencing was blood. These receptor sequences come from a woman aged 50 to 65 in good health. The CDR3 runs from the conserved cysteine through the conserved F or W. A D gene is named only where the DNA matches it firmly. Where a row states a size, it is once, few, many or the class of an expanded clone; other rows omit it.

CDR3 length	J gene	D gene	clone size	V gene	CDR3 DNA	CDR3 protein
14	TRBJ2-3	.	.	TRBV9	TGTGCCAGCAGCGTTCAGATTACCTCAGATACGCAGTATTTT	CASSVQITSDTQYF
13	TRBJ1-2	TRBD1	.	TRBV6-1	TGTGCCAGCAGTGAAGAACAGGGGGATGGCTACACCTTC	CASSEEQGDGYTF
17	TRBJ1-2	.	.	TRBV7-2	TGTGCCAGCAGCCCCGAAATTGGAGGGGGAAGAGGTTATGGCTACACCTTC	CASSPEIGGGRGYGYTF
13	TRBJ1-5	.	once	TRBV5-6	TGTGCCAGCAGCTCCCGGCCGGAGCAGCCCCAGCATTTT	CASSSRPEQPQHF
16	TRBJ2-5	TRBD2	hyperexpanded	TRBV10-1	TGCGCCAGCAGTGAGTCCTCTAGCGGGTCTGGGGAGACCCAGTACTTC	CASSESSSGSGETQYF
16	TRBJ1-1	.	.	TRBV3-1/TRBV3-2	TGTGCCAGCAGCCAAGTCGGTCAAGGCTTTAACACTGAAGCTTTCTTT	CASSQVGQGFNTEAFF
14	TRBJ1-5	.	.	TRBV10-1	TGCGCCAGCAGTGAAAGTGGTGGCAATCAGCCCCAGCATTTT	CASSESGGNQPQHF
18	TRBJ2-7	TRBD1	.	TRBV11-2	TGTGCCAGCAGCTTAAAGTCCATCGTGCGACAGGGTGGCAACGAGCAGTACTTC	CASSLKSIVRQGGNEQYF
15	TRBJ2-3	.	.	TRBV11-2	TGTGCCAGCAGCTTAGCGGGGCGTATGACAGATACGCAGTATTTT	CASSLAGRMTDTQYF
13	TRBJ1-2	.	.	TRBV6-4	TGTGCCAGCAGCGAAGATCCGGGATATGGCTACACCTTC	CASSEDPGYGYTF
15	TRBJ2-2	.	.	TRBV30	TGTGCCTGGATCCGGAAATCCACCGGATCCGGGGAGCTGTTTTTT	CAWIRKSTGSGELFF
14	TRBJ2-2	TRBD1	once	TRBV6-5	TGTGCCAGCAGAAGGGGACAGGACACCGGGGAGCTGTTTTTT	CASRRGQDTGELFF
15	TRBJ1-5	TRBD1	.	TRBV19	TGTGCCAGTAGAAAGGGGGCGCGGGGCAATCAGCCCCAGCATTTT	CASRKGARGNQPQHF
14	TRBJ1-6	.	.	TRBV6-5	TGTGCCAGCAAGGTCAGGGACTATAATTCACCCCTCCACTTT	CASKVRDYNSPLHF
15	TRBJ1-2	TRBD1	few	TRBV20-1	TGCAGTGCTAGTTTCGACCAGGGGGCTTTCTATGGCTACACCTTC	CSASFDQGAFYGYTF
15	TRBJ1-2	TRBD1	.	TRBV6-5	TGTGCCAGCAGTTACGACATTACAGGGGGCTATGGCTACACCTTC	CASSYDITGGYGYTF
16	TRBJ2-1	.	.	TRBV6-2/TRBV6-3	TGTGCCAGCAGTTACACTGGACTCTCGACCTACAATGAGCAGTTCTTC	CASSYTGLSTYNEQFF
11	TRBJ2-5	.	.	TRBV12-3/TRBV12-4	TGTGCCAGCAGTCAGGGACGGGCCCAGTACTTC	CASSQGRAQYF
14	TRBJ2-3	TRBD2	few	TRBV5-1	TGCGCCAGCAGGCTTCAGGGAGGGTCAGATACGCAGTATTTT	CASRLQGGSDTQYF
17	TRBJ1-2	TRBD1	.	TRBV9	TGTGCCAGCAGCCCCACGGGACAGGGGCGTCCTAACTATGGCTACACCTTC	CASSPTGQGRPNYGYTF
15	TRBJ1-1	.	.	TRBV5-1	TGCGCCAGCAGCTTGGATCCAGGGTTGAACACTGAAGCTTTCTTT	CASSLDPGLNTEAFF
12	TRBJ1-4	.	few	TRBV19	TGTGCCAGTAGTATAGGGGGCAAAAAACTGTTTTTT	CASSIGGKKLFF
16	TRBJ2-1	TRBD2	.	TRBV4-1	TGCGCCAGCAGCCAAGGGGGAGGACTAGCCTACAATGAGCAGTTCTTC	CASSQGGGLAYNEQFF
14	TRBJ1-2	.	.	TRBV7-2	TGTGCCAGCAGCTATGACGGGGAGTCCTATGGCTACACCTTC	CASSYDGESYGYTF
14	TRBJ1-1	.	once	TRBV4-3	TGCGCCAGCAGCCCGTCAAGTAGGGTCCCTGAAGCTTTCTTT	CASSPSSRVPEAFF
11	TRBJ1-2	.	.	TRBV19	TGTGCCAGTAGCAACAGCTATGGCTACACCTTC	CASSNSYGYTF
14	TRBJ1-2	.	.	TRBV6-5	TGTGCCAGCAGACTTTTAAGCGCCAACTATGGCTACACCTTC	CASRLLSANYGYTF
13	TRBJ1-1	TRBD1	.	TRBV9	TGTGCCAGCAGCGCCAAGACAGGGAGTGAAGCTTTCTTT	CASSAKTGSEAFF
19	TRBJ2-1	.	.	TRBV4-3	TGCGCCAGCAGCCAAGAACCCCCCTCCGGGATTGCTGAGTTCGATGAGCAGTTCTTC	CASSQEPPSGIAEFDEQFF
17	TRBJ1-1	.	.	TRBV9	TGTGCCAGCAGCGTAGAGTACCGCTCCACTATGAACACTGAAGCTTTCTTT	CASSVEYRSTMNTEAFF
12	TRBJ2-1	.	.	TRBV11-2	TGTGCCAGCAGCTCTGTTGGGTCAGCACAGTTCTTC	CASSSVGSAQFF
14	TRBJ2-3	.	.	TRBV30	TGTGCCTGGAGTGTACCGGAGTCTCCAGATACGCAGTATTTT	CAWSVPESPDTQYF
14	TRBJ1-1	.	.	TRBV6-5	TGTGCCAGCAGCCAATCAGGCAGGAACACTGAAGCTTTCTTT	CASSQSGRNTEAFF
15	TRBJ1-2	.	.	TRBV5-1	TGCGCCAGCAGCCCCGGGGTCTGGCCCAACTATGGCTACACCTTC	CASSPGVWPNYGYTF